This paragraph covers one TCR beta chain sequence. Its antigen is not identified. This sample was taken from a study of cytomegalovirus exposure and HLA in healthy donors. Study-wide points: The listing of roughly 160 TCR beta chains classed them as cytomegalovirus-associated.

Germline V lookup: CDR1 SGHRS, CDR2 YFSETQ. With 7 bases removed from V and 4 bases from J, the gap between germline ends came to 11 bases. This CDR3 contains 12 residues. The donors were in the roughly 120-subject validation cohort, distinct from the 666-subject first cohort. Using immunoSEQ multiplex PCR, the repertoire was profiled, and TCRdb retains in-frame clones only, with some absent. The repertoire consists of 250,000 to 300,000 clones, with roughly 90% occurring once and the leading ten covering 0.37%. The sequenced material came from PBMCs. J is TRBJ2-5 and V is TRBV5-1; a weak D match, TRBD1 (5 bases). This clonotype was sampled from a woman under 30 in good health and CMV-seronegative. CDR3 amino acids: CASGAFRETQYF. CDR3 sequence (DNA): TGCGCCAGCGGGGCGTTCAGAGAGACCCAGTACTTC.